This T cell receptor beta chain was captured by sequencing in a study of CD8+ T cells in alopecia areata. About the study: Tofacitinib dosing lasted 6 to 18 months, which was then followed by 6 months off drug.

This sample's treatment: oral pan-JAK inhibitor, 5-10 mg twice daily. In its sample, this clone was seen a few times. The antigen remains undetermined. Study-level points and caveats: The study found higher clonality in lesional than normal scalp, especially in alopecia totalis/universalis. TCR sharing across patients was less clear than in mice, possibly HLA-related. On tofacitinib, scalp and blood still held many of the expanded lesional clones.

As the sequencing template, cDNA was produced by extracting RNA and reverse transcribing it. Measured with immunoSEQ multiplex PCR; TCRdb has only the in-frame clones, and not every one. The sample holds under 200,000 clones, about 71% seen once. The sample was CD4+ T cells sorted from blood, taken at week 4, from a patient treated with tofacitinib. The origin of this receptor is a human donor with alopecia areata.

CDR3 sequence: CASTRGDGAFF. CDR3 in DNA: TGTGCCAGCACCCGAGGCGACGGAGCTTTCTTT. V and J are TRBV6-1 and TRBJ1-1; D is unresolved. Per the germline V gene, CDR1 is MNHNS and CDR2 is SASEGT. Between the trimmed V and J ends, which lost 7 bases and 10 bases, there was a span of 13 bases. The CDR3 runs 11 residues.